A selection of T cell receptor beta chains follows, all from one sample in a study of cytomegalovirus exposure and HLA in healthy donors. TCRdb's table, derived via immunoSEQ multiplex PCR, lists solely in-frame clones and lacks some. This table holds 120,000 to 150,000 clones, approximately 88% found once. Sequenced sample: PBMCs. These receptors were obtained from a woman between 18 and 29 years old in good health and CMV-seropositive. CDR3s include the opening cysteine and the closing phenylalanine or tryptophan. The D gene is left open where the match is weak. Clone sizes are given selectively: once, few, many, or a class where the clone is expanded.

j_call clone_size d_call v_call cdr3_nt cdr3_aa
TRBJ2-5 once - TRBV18 TGTGCCAGCTCACCACCCGCGCAAGAGACCCAGTACTTC CASSPPAQETQYF
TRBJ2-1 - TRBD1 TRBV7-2 TGTGCCAGCAGCTCAATCGACAGGGGGCAAAACAATGAGCAGTTCTTC CASSSIDRGQNNEQFF
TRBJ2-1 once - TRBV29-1 TGCAGCATCGGGGCCTACAATGAGCAGTTCTTC CSIGAYNEQFF
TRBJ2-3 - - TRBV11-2 TGTGCCAGCAGCTTAGGACCGAGTGGAGCCACAGATACGCAGTATTTT CASSLGPSGATDTQYF
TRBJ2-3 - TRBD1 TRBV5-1 TGCGCCAGCAGCATGACCGGGACAGGGAACACAGATACGCAGTATTTT CASSMTGTGNTDTQYF
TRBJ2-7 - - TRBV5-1 TGCGCCAGCAGCACCTTTACGGGGAGTAGGGAGCAGTACTTC CASSTFTGSREQYF
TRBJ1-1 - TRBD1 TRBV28 TGTGCCAGCAGTTTAGGAACAGGGGCTATAACTGAAGCTTTCTTT CASSLGTGAITEAFF
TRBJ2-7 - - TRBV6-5 TGTGCCAGCAGTCCCGACATCCCGTCCTACGAGCAGTACTTC CASSPDIPSYEQYF
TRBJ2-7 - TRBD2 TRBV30 TGTGCCTGGAGTCCTCCCCCGCGGGGGATCTACGAGCAGTACTTC CAWSPPPRGIYEQYF
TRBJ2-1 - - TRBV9 TGTGCCAGCAGCGGAAAATACCACTTGGCGACTATAGGGTACAATGAGCAGTTCTTC CASSGKYHLATIGYNEQFF
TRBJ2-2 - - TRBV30 TGTGCCTGGAGTGATACAACGACCGGGGAGCTGTTTTTT CAWSDTTTGELFF
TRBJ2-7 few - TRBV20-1 TGCAGTGCCAATAGCGAAAGGGAGCAGTACTTC CSANSEREQYF
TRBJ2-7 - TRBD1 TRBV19 TGTGCCACCGAGGACAGGGACTACGAGCAGTACTTC CATEDRDYEQYF
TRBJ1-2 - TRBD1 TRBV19 TGTGCCAGTAGTACCTTGGTCAGGACAGGCAACTATGGCTACACCTTC CASSTLVRTGNYGYTF
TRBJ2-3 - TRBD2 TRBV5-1 TGCGCCAGCAGCGACCCCGGGGGGGCCGCAGATACGCAGTATTTT CASSDPGGAADTQYF
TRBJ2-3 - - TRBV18 TGTGCCAGCTCACCACGCACTAGAACAGTGACAGATACGCAGTATTTT CASSPRTRTVTDTQYF
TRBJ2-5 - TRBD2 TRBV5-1 TGCGCCAGCAGCCCTGGGACTAGCGGACAAGAGACCCAGTACTTC CASSPGTSGQETQYF